These 22 T cell receptor beta chains were all obtained from the same sample, sequenced in a study of T cell responses to AZD1222 COVID-19 vaccine. Sequencing was performed with immunoSEQ multiplex PCR; in TCRdb, only in-frame clones are kept and a portion is missing. Of more than 110,000 clones in the sample, about 90% were seen once. The input for sequencing was peripheral blood, taken on day 0 of AZD1222 vaccination. The receptors derive from an adult in good health.

The gene calls are TRBV5-1 and TRBJ1-2; no firm D call. The CDR3 spans 16 residues. The V and J ends lost 0 bases and 4 bases respectively, with 16 bases between them. CDR1 and CDR2 (germline): SGHRS, YFSETQ. CDR3 sequence: CASSLGEVESPYGYTF. The CDR3 nucleotides are TGCGCCAGCAGCTTGGGGGAGGTAGAGAGTCCCTATGGCTACACCTTC. Variable domain in full (rest from reference TRBV5-1 and TRBJ1-2): KAGVTQTPRYLIKTRGQQVTLSCSPISGHRSVSWYQQTPGQGLQFLFEYFSETQRNKGNFPGRFSGRQFSNSRSEMNVSTLELGDSALYLCASSLGEVESPYGYTFGSGTRLTVV.

This chain connects TRBV6-2 or TRBV6-3 to TRBJ2-5, with D uncertain. CDR1 and CDR2 from the germline V gene are MNHEY and SVGEGT. The CDR3 consists of 14 residues. Trimming stripped 2 bases from V and 7 bases from J, with 14 bases between. Here the CDR3 reads CASSYGLTLGTQYF. As DNA, the CDR3 is TGTGCCAGCAGTTACGGGCTCACCCTGGGGACCCAGTACTTC.

The V gene is TRBV6-4, the J gene TRBJ2-1; 8 positions match TRBD2. Trimming at V came to 5 bases and at J to 7 bases, leaving 13 bases not matched to a gene. Germline V gene sequence: CDR1 MRHNA, CDR2 SNTAGT. The CDR3 runs to 16 residues. CDR3 nucleotide sequence: TGTGCCAGCAGTCGGGATAGCGGGGATTTGGGGAATGAGCAGTTCTTC. This encodes CASSRDSGDLGNEQFF.

This rearrangement joins TRBV18 to TRBJ1-1; 7 positions agree with TRBD1. The CDR3 runs 15 residues. With V trimmed by 6 bases and J by 1 base, 8 bases remained unmatched. The germline gives CDR1 KGHSH, CDR2 LQKENI. The CDR3 is CASSLTGIGNTEAFF. Here the CDR3 DNA reads TGTGCCAGCTCCTTGACAGGGATAGGGAACACTGAAGCTTTCTTT. Filled out from reference TRBV18 and TRBJ1-1, the complete variable domain reads NAGVMQNPRHLVRRRGQEARLRCSPMKGHSHVYWYRQLPEEGLKFMVYLQKENIIDESGMPKERFSAEFPKEGPSILRIQQVVRGDSAAYFCASSLTGIGNTEAFFGQGTRLTVV.

V is TRBV4-2 and J is TRBJ2-7, with 11 bases lining up with TRBD1. The CDR3 consists of 16 residues. The V segment lost 0 bases and the J segment 2 bases; nucleotides outside the gene matches: 3. CDR1 and CDR2 (germline): LGHNA, YNFKEQ. For the CDR3, the DNA is TGTGCCAGCAGCCAAGAGGGGACAGGGGGAGCCTACGAGCAGTACTTC. It is translated as CASSQEGTGGAYEQYF.

The chain employs TRBV7-2 and TRBJ2-2; 9 positions agree with TRBD2. CDR1 is SGHTA and CDR2 is FQGNSA in the germline V gene. The CDR3 sequence is 14 residues long. Trimming took 5 bases from V and 4 from J; bases not matched to a gene: 2. The CDR3 nucleotides read TGTGCCAGCAGCCCGACTAGCGGCACCGGGGAGCTGTTTTTT. It is translated as CASSPTSGTGELFF.

The chain employs TRBV20-1 and TRBJ1-6; D ambiguous. Germline V gene sequence: CDR1 DFQATT, CDR2 SNEGSKA (reference sequence). V lost 3 bases to trimming and J lost 11 bases, with 17 bases between them. The CDR3 totals 14 residues. The CDR3 here is CSASSLTTGAPLHF. The CDR3 nucleotides are TGCAGTGCTAGTTCCCTGACTACTGGGGCACCCCTCCACTTT.

The V and J genes are TRBV7-9 and TRBJ1-1; unclear D gene. Germline-derived CDR1 and CDR2 are SEHNR and FQNEAQ (reference sequence). The CDR3 length is 14 residues. V was cut by 1 base and J by 0 bases, with 6 bases left in between. CDR3 in amino acids: CASSLGPLNTEAFF. The CDR3, as DNA: TGTGCCAGCAGCTTAGGCCCCTTGAACACTGAAGCTTTCTTT.

The chain combines TRBV27 with TRBJ1-5; D call uncertain. V shed 2 bases and J shed 2 bases, with 4 bases lying between them. The germline V gene has CDR1 MNHEY and CDR2 SMNVEV (reference sequence). The CDR3 runs to 13 residues. The CDR3 reads CASSLTGNQPQHF. DNA of the CDR3: TGTGCCAGCAGTTTAACCGGCAATCAGCCCCAGCATTTT.

The J gene is TRBJ2-6, the V gene TRBV14, with no clear D. Germline V gene sequence: CDR1 SGHDN, CDR2 FVKESK. The CDR3 sequence is 18 residues long. V gave up 1 base and J gave up 2 bases, with 15 bases separating them. CDR3 DNA: TGTGCCAGCAGCCAAGCCCTGACCGGTTATCCTGGGGCCAACGTCCTGACTTTC. It translates to CASSQALTGYPGANVLTF.

This chain joins TRBV6-5 and TRBJ1-5; 10 bases align to TRBD1. V trimming: 6 bases; J trimming: 7 bases; junction bases outside the gene matches: 3. In germline, CDR1 is MNHEY, CDR2 SVGAGI. CDR3 length: 13 residues. The CDR3 DNA reads TGTGCCAGCAGGGACAGGGGGGAACAGCCCCAGCATTTT. Its protein is CASRDRGEQPQHF.

The chain links TRBV5-1 to TRBJ1-5; the D is unclear. This CDR3 has 18 residues. Germline V gene sequence: CDR1 SGHRS, CDR2 YFSETQ. V lost 3 bases and J 1 base, leaving 20 bases between the germline ends. The CDR3 DNA reads as TGCGCCAGCAGCTCGAGGGAGCGATGGACGGAGAGCAATCAGCCCCAGCATTTT. Protein product: CASSSRERWTESNQPQHF.

The chain combines TRBV7-8 with TRBJ2-5; D not resolved. CDR3 length equals 13 residues. Trimming removed 5 bases at V and 1 base at J, with 8 bases between. Germline CDR1 and CDR2: SGHVS and FQNEAQ. The CDR3, as DNA: TGTGCCAGCAGCCCCTACTTCCAAGAGACCCAGTACTTC. Its protein is CASSPYFQETQYF.

The genes are TRBV19 and TRBJ1-3, with D perhaps matching TRBD1 (6 bases). V lost 5 bases and J lost 4, with 18 bases in between. Germline CDR1 LNHDA, CDR2 SQIVND (reference sequence). This CDR3 is built from 16 residues. The CDR3 loop reads CASSVTGQFSGNTIYF. The DNA for the CDR3 is TGTGCCAGTAGTGTTACGGGACAATTTAGCGGAAACACCATATATTTT.

The chain has TRBV11-3 and TRBJ1-4; 10 bases agree with TRBD1. The CDR3 is made up of 14 amino acids. V shed 3 bases, J shed 7 bases, and the junction held 2 bases outside the gene matches. The germline gives CDR1 SGHNT, CDR2 YENEEA. The CDR3 loop is CASSLGQGFEKLFF. CDR3 nucleotides: TGTGCCAGCAGCTTGGGACAGGGGTTTGAAAAACTGTTTTTT.

The chain is built from TRBV6-2 or TRBV6-3 and TRBJ1-5; D is unresolved. CDR1 MNHEY and CDR2 SVGEGT come from the germline V gene. Trimming stripped 2 bases from V and 1 base from J, with 9 bases between. The CDR3 consists of 15 residues. As DNA, the CDR3 is TGTGCCAGCAGTTACGAGACTATAAGCAATCAGCCCCAGCATTTT. This sequence encodes CASSYETISNQPQHF.

This chain connects TRBV19 to TRBJ2-3; 10 nucleotides line up with TRBD1. The germline V gene encodes CDR1 LNHDA and CDR2 SQIVND (reference sequence). The CDR3 is 16 residues long. The V segment lost 5 bases and the J segment 4 bases; nucleotides outside the gene matches: 9. The CDR3 coding sequence is TGTGCCAGTAGTGTCTCGACAGGGGGCATGGCAGATACGCAGTATTTT. Protein: CASSVSTGGMADTQYF.

The chain is built from TRBV28 and TRBJ1-5; D unclear. Trimming shortened V by 6 bases and J by 12 bases, and 15 bases separated the two germline ends. Germline CDR1 and CDR2: MDHEN and SYDVKM. The CDR3 runs to 12 residues. CDR3: CASSSGTLNQHF. The CDR3 nucleotides read TGTGCCAGCAGCTCGGGAACCCTCAACCAGCATTTT.

The rearrangement links TRBV25-1 to TRBJ2-5; tentative D call: TRBD1 (6 bases). Germline loops: CDR1 MGHDK, CDR2 SYGVNS. CDR3 length equals 14 residues. The V end was cut by 4 bases, the J end by 1 base, with 10 bases between. The CDR3 DNA sequence: TGTGCCAGCAGTGTTGGACAGTTCCAAGAGACCCAGTACTTC. Amino acid sequence: CASSVGQFQETQYF.

The chain carries TRBV27 and TRBJ1-6, with a possible D match to TRBD1 (6 bases). The CDR3 consists of 16 residues. The germline gives CDR1 MNHEY, CDR2 SMNVEV (reference sequence). Trimming left V 0 bases short and J 6 bases short, with 12 bases between. Here the CDR3 reads CASSLSAGTTNSPLHF. CDR3 bases: TGTGCCAGCAGTTTATCGGCCGGGACAACTAATTCACCCCTCCACTTT.

The V call is TRBV2, the J call TRBJ1-2; D not certain. The CDR3 contains 10 residues. The V end was cut by 8 bases, the J end by 8 bases, with 9 bases between. Germline V gene lookup returns CDR1 SNHLY and CDR2 FYNNEI. CDR3 in amino acids: CASRDLGYTF. The CDR3 nucleotides are TGTGCCAGCCGCGACCTAGGCTACACCTTC. The whole variable domain, remainder taken from reference TRBV2 and TRBJ1-2, is EPEVTQTPSHQVTQMGQEVILRCVPISNHLYFYWYRQILGQKVEFLVSFYNNEISEKSEIFDDQFSVERPDGSNFTLKIRSTKLEDSAMYFCASRDLGYTFGSGTRLTVV.

The chain is built from TRBV30 and TRBJ1-2; D gene unclear. There are 12 residues in the CDR3. V lost 5 bases and J 4 bases, leaving 11 bases between the germline ends. Germline CDR1 GTSNPN, CDR2 SVGIG (reference sequence). Here the CDR3 DNA reads TGTGCCTGGGCAGGCTCCCCCTATGGCTACACCTTC. Translated, it gives CAWAGSPYGYTF.